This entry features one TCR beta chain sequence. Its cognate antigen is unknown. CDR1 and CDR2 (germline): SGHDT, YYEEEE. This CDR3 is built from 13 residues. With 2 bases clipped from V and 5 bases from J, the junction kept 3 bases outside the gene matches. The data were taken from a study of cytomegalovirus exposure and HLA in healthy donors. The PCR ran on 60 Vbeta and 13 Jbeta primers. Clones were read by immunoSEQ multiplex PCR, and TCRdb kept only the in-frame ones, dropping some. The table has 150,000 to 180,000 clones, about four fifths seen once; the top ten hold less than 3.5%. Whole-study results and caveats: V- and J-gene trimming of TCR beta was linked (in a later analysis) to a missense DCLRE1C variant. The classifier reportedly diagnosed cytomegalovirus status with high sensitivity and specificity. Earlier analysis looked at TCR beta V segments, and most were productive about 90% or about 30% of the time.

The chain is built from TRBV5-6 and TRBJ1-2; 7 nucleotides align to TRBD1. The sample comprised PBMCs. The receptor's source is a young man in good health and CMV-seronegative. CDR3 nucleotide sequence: TGTGCCAGCAGCTTCCCAGGGGGTTATGGCTACACCTTC. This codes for CASSFPGGYGYTF.